This passage covers 14 T cell receptor beta chains from one sample sequenced in a study of T cells in narcolepsy. TCRdb's copy holds only in-frame clones and misses some; the assay was immunoSEQ multiplex PCR. This table has 25,000 to 30,000 clones, more than 75% appearing once. The material sequenced was memory (CD45RA-) CD4+ T cells from blood. These receptor sequences come from a human donor in good health.

This clone was seen only a few times. The V and J genes are TRBV13 and TRBJ2-6; D remains ambiguous. This CDR3 is built from 13 residues. V was clipped by 2 bases and J by 4 bases, with 3 bases between them. From germline, CDR1 is PRHDT and CDR2 FYEKMQ (reference sequence). The CDR3 protein is CASSLRGANVLTF. The CDR3 DNA reads as TGTGCCAGCAGCTTACGGGGGGCCAACGTCCTGACTTTC.

CDR3 sequence: CASSSNLGPRSPLHF. CDR3 nucleotides: TGTGCCAGCAGTTCCAACCTAGGACCGCGGTCACCCCTCCACTTT. V usage is TRBV27 and J usage is TRBJ1-6; no firm D call. With 4 bases removed from V and 10 bases from J, the gap between germline ends came to 17 bases. This CDR3 has 15 amino acids. The germline V gene encodes CDR1 MNHEY and CDR2 SMNVEV (reference sequence).

This clone was seen just once. The chain employs TRBV6-4 and TRBJ2-7; tentatively, D is TRBD2 (6 bases). The ends were cut back, 6 bases at V and 5 bases at J, with 14 bases in the middle. The CDR3 sequence is 13 residues long. Germline CDR1 MRHNA, CDR2 SNTAGT. This chain's CDR3 is CASRGLPRNEQYF. CDR3 DNA sequence: TGTGCCAGCAGAGGACTACCCCGGAACGAGCAGTACTTC.

The genes are TRBV30 and TRBJ1-2; no clear D. CDR3 length: 16 amino acids. The germline CDR1 and CDR2 sequences are GTSNPN and SVGIG (reference sequence). V lost 5 bases to trimming and J lost 4 bases, with 23 bases between them. CDR3 sequence: CAWVPMCYRKTYGYTF. In nucleotides, the CDR3 is TGTGCCTGGGTACCGATGTGTTATAGAAAGACCTATGGCTACACCTTC.

The chain combines TRBV5-4 with TRBJ1-1; D might be TRBD1 (5 bases). The CDR3 runs to 17 residues. Germline assignment: CDR1 SGHNT and CDR2 YYREEE (reference sequence). Trimming left V 4 bases short and J 1 base short, with 20 bases between. CDR3 protein: CASSPSTRGDSNTEAFF. The CDR3 DNA follows: TGTGCCAGCAGCCCATCTACCCGGGGGGATTCGAACACTGAAGCTTTCTTT.

The rearrangement links TRBV5-6 to TRBJ2-5, with D possibly called TRBD1 or TRBD2 (5 bases each). Germline-derived CDR1 and CDR2 are SGHDT and YYEEEE. This CDR3 is 14 amino acids long. The germline V and J ends were trimmed by 0 bases and 4 bases, with 10 bases remaining between them. The CDR3, as DNA: TGTGCCAGCAGCTTGGTGGGACCCGCAGAGACCCAGTACTTC. The encoded protein is CASSLVGPAETQYF. Filled out from reference TRBV5-6 and TRBJ2-5, the complete variable domain reads DAGVTQSPTHLIKTRGQQVTLRCSPKSGHDTVSWYQQALGQGPQFIFQYYEEEERQRGNFPDRFSGHQFPNYSSELNVNALLLGDSALYLCASSLVGPAETQYFGPGTRLLVL.

The genes are TRBV6-5 and TRBJ2-5, with 7 bases matching TRBD2. This CDR3 has 14 residues. Germline-derived CDR1 and CDR2 are MNHEY and SVGAGI. Unmatched junction bases numbered 0, after V lost 2 bases and J lost 0 bases. Here the CDR3 reads CASSYGTNQETQYF. Here the CDR3 DNA reads TGTGCCAGCAGTTACGGGACTAACCAAGAGACCCAGTACTTC.

This chain uses TRBV13 with TRBJ2-3; 8 bases align to TRBD2. V lost 5 bases, J lost 3 bases, and 7 bases stayed unmatched. The CDR3 has 15 residues. Germline V gives CDR1 PRHDT, CDR2 FYEKMQ (reference sequence). CDR3 DNA: TGTGCCAGCAGCCAACGGGGGGGCCAAACAGATACGCAGTATTTT. It translates to CASSQRGGQTDTQYF.

V and J are TRBV5-6 and TRBJ1-2; 8 bases agree with TRBD1. The CDR3 has 15 residues. The V gene's germline CDR1 is SGHDT and CDR2 YYEEEE. The J segment lost 3 bases and the V segment lost 4 bases, leaving 8 bases of the junction unmatched. The CDR3 loop is CASSPDRGWDYGYTF. Here the CDR3 DNA reads TGTGCCAGCAGCCCCGACAGGGGATGGGACTATGGCTACACCTTC. The full variable domain, with the rest looked up from reference TRBV5-6 and TRBJ1-2, is DAGVTQSPTHLIKTRGQQVTLRCSPKSGHDTVSWYQQALGQGPQFIFQYYEEEERQRGNFPDRFSGHQFPNYSSELNVNALLLGDSALYLCASSPDRGWDYGYTFGSGTRLTVV.

This chain connects TRBV13 to TRBJ1-1, with D maybe TRBD1 (6 bases). This CDR3 spans 15 amino acids. Between the trimmed V and J ends, which lost 3 bases and 3 bases, there was a span of 14 bases. Germline V gene sequence: CDR1 PRHDT, CDR2 FYEKMQ (reference sequence). DNA of the CDR3: TGTGCCAGCAGCTTTGGGGGGCGTGAAGACACTGAAGCTTTCTTT. Translated: CASSFGGREDTEAFF. The full variable domain, its missing parts supplied by reference TRBV13 and TRBJ1-1, is AAGVIQSPRHLIKEKRETATLKCYPIPRHDTVYWYQQGPGQDPQFLISFYEKMQSDKGSIPDRFSAQQFSDYHSELNMSSLELGDSALYFCASSFGGREDTEAFFGQGTRLTVV.

CDR3: CAWSVGSPDTQYF. The CDR3 coding sequence is TGTGCCTGGAGTGTAGGCTCTCCAGATACGCAGTATTTT. This sequence joins TRBV30 and TRBJ2-3; no clear D gene. V was clipped by 0 bases and J by 4 bases, with 8 bases between them. Germline CDR1 is GTSNPN and CDR2 is SVGIG (reference sequence). The CDR3 is 13 amino acids. The full variable domain, in which reference TRBV30 and TRBJ2-3 provide the parts outside the CDR3, is SQTIHQWPATLVQPVGSPLSLECTVEGTSNPNLYWYRQAAGRGLQLLFYSVGIGQISSEVPQNLSASRPQDRQFILSSKKLLLSDSGFYLCAWSVGSPDTQYFGPGTRLTVL.

This clone was recorded only once. The chain joins TRBV7-9 to TRBJ1-1; D ambiguous. CDR1 is SEHNR and CDR2 is FQNEAQ in the germline V gene (reference sequence). V was trimmed by 6 bases and J by 1 base, leaving 6 bases between them. The CDR3 has 12 residues. In DNA, the CDR3 is TGTGCCAGCAGGGGAGAGAACACTGAAGCTTTCTTT. Amino acid sequence: CASRGENTEAFF. Based on the CDR3 plus reference TRBV7-9 and TRBJ1-1, the full variable domain is DTGVSQNPRHKITKRGQNVTFRCDPISEHNRLYWYRQTLGQGPEFLTYFQNEAQLEKSRLLSDRFSAERPKGSFSTLEIQRTEQGDSAMYLCASRGENTEAFFGQGTRLTVV.

The gene calls are TRBV6-5 and TRBJ1-6; D gene ambiguous. In germline, CDR1 is MNHEY, CDR2 SVGAGI. The CDR3 covers 15 residues. The V end was cut by 8 bases, the J end by 0 bases, with 11 bases between. The CDR3 sequence is CASQTRSSYNSPLHF. In DNA, the CDR3 is TGTGCCAGCCAGACCAGGAGCTCCTATAATTCACCCCTCCACTTT.

The chain has TRBV30 and TRBJ1-2; 8 bases fit TRBD1. Per germline, CDR1 GTSNPN and CDR2 SVGIG (reference sequence). The junction had 7 bases not matched to a gene; V was cut back by 3 bases and J by 7 bases. The length of the CDR3 is 13 residues. CDR3 DNA: TGTGCCTGGAGCGGACAGGGTTTATTTGGCTACACCTTC. It specifies CAWSGQGLFGYTF.